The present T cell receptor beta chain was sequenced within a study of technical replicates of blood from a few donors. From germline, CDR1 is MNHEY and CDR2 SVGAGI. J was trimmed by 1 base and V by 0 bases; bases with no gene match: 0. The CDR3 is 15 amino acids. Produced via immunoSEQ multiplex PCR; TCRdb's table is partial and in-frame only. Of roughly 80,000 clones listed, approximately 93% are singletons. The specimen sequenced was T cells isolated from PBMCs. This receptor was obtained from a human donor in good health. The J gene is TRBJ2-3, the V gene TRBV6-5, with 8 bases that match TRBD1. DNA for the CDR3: TGTGCCAGCAGTTACTCGGACAGGGGCACAGATACGCAGTATTTT. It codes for CASSYSDRGTDTQYF.